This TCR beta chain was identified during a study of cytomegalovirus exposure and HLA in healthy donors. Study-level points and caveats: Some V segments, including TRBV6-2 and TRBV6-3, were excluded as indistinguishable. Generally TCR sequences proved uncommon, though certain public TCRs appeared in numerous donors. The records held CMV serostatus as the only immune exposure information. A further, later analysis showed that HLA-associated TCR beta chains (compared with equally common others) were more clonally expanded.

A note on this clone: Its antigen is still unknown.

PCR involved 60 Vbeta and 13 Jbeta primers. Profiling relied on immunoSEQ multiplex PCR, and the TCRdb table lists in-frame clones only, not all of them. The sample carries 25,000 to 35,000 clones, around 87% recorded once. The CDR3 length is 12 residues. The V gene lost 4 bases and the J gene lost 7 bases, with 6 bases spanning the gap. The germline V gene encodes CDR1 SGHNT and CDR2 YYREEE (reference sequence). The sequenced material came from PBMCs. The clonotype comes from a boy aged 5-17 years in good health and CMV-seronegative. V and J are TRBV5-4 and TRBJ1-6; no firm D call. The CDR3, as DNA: TGTGCCAGCAGCCCGGGGAATTCACCCCTCCACTTT. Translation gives CASSPGNSPLHF. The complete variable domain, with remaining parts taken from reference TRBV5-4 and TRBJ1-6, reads ETGVTQSPTHLIKTRGQQVTLRCSSQSGHNTVSWYQQALGQGPQFIFQYYREEENGRGNFPPRFSGLQFPNYSSELNVNALELDDSALYLCASSPGNSPLHFGNGTRLTVT.